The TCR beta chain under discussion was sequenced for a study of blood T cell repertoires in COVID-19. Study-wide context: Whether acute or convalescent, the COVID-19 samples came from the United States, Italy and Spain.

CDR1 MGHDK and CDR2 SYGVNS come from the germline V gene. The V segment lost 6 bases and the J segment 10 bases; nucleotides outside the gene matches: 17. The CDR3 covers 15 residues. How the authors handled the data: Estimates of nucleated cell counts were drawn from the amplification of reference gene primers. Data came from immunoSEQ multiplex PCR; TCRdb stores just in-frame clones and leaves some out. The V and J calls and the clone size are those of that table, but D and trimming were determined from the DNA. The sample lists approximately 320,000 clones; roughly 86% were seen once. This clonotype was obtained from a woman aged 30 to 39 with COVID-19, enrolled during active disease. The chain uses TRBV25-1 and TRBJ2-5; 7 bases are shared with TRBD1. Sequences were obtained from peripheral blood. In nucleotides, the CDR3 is TGTGCCAGCAGGTCGAGTGGGACCCCAGGGGGTGGCCAGTACTTC. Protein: CASRSSGTPGGGQYF. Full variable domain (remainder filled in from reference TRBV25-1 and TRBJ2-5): EADIYQTPRYLVIGTGKKITLECSQTMGHDKMYWYQQDPGMELHLIHYSYGVNSTEKGDLSSESTVSRIRTEHFPLTLESARPSHTSQYLCASRSSGTPGGGQYFGPGTRLLVL.